This TCR beta chain was obtained from a study of T cells in Graves' hyperthyroidism and ophthalmopathy. This CDR3 region has 14 residues. V lost 4 bases, J lost 7 bases, and 16 bases lay in between. Germline CDR1 MDHEN, CDR2 SYDVKM. Regarding this clonotype: Its antigen is as yet unknown.

Patients between 18 and 65 years old had hyperthyroidism, newly diagnosed and lasting under 2 months. The study collected blood at first hyperthyroidism diagnosis, before any ophthalmopathy symptoms arose. The TCR beta CDR3 regions underwent amplification using RNA transcripts as the source. HTBI primers drove first-round RT-PCR of the TCR CDR3. TCRdb re-called the multiplex PCR reads through MiXCR, storing one row per CDR3 protein. The table records some 600,000 distinct CDR3 sequences, roughly 14% of them present only once. Study-wide findings and caveats: The model forecast ophthalmopathy, anticipating it by a median roughly 6.5 months before onset.

The receptor was derived from a woman in her thirties with Graves' hyperthyroidism that later progressed to Graves' ophthalmopathy. The chain employs TRBV28 and TRBJ2-5; D gene uncertain. The sequencing input was blood. The CDR3 sequence: CASSSGATPGTQYF. CDR3 sequence (DNA): TGTGCCAGCAGTTCAGGTGCTACCCCGGGGACCCAGTACTTC.